The 13 T cell receptor beta chains given below trace back to one sample, sequenced in a study of cytomegalovirus exposure and HLA in healthy donors. The assay was immunoSEQ multiplex PCR, and TCRdb's table has in-frame clones only and misses some. The table lists some 190,000 clones, roughly 83% of them singletons. Sequencing was carried out using PBMCs. The receptors were gathered from a woman aged 18-29 years in good health and CMV-seronegative.

The chain is built from TRBV27 and TRBJ2-1; 9 nucleotides line up with TRBD2. CDR1 is MNHEY, CDR2 SMNVEV, per germline (reference sequence). The CDR3 covers 17 residues. J was trimmed by 6 bases and V by 8 bases; bases with no gene match: 17. This CDR3 reads CASSMPPLAGPLNEQFF. As DNA, the CDR3 is TGTGCCAGCTCCATGCCCCCCCTAGCGGGACCCCTCAATGAGCAGTTCTTC.

The chain employs TRBV5-6 and TRBJ1-4, with 10 bases that match TRBD1. Germline V CDR1 and CDR2: SGHDT, YYEEEE. The J segment lost 7 bases and the V segment lost 4 bases, leaving 7 bases of the junction unmatched. This CDR3 contains 15 residues. CDR3 sequence: CASSIGQGVGEKLFF. The CDR3 nucleotides are TGTGCCAGCAGCATCGGACAGGGGGTGGGTGAAAAACTGTTTTTT. The whole variable domain, filled in from reference TRBV5-6 and TRBJ1-4, reads DAGVTQSPTHLIKTRGQQVTLRCSPKSGHDTVSWYQQALGQGPQFIFQYYEEEERQRGNFPDRFSGHQFPNYSSELNVNALLLGDSALYLCASSIGQGVGEKLFFGSGTQLSVL.

The chain has TRBV19 and TRBJ2-7; 9 bases line up with TRBD1. Germline V lookup: CDR1 LNHDA, CDR2 SQIVND (reference sequence). With V trimmed by 8 bases and J by 3 bases, 8 bases remained unmatched. This CDR3 spans 14 amino acids. This chain's CDR3 is CASYKQGANYEQYF. CDR3 in DNA: TGTGCCAGTTACAAACAGGGGGCCAACTACGAGCAGTACTTC.

The chain couples TRBV5-4 to TRBJ2-1; 9 positions match TRBD2. Per germline, CDR1 SGHNT and CDR2 YYREEE (reference sequence). The ends lost 0 bases at V and 4 bases at J; junction bases unmatched: 5. CDR3 length: 16 amino acids. The CDR3 loop is CASSLELAGSYNEQFF. The CDR3 bases are TGTGCCAGCAGCTTGGAACTAGCGGGTTCATACAATGAGCAGTTCTTC.

This sequence joins TRBV4-1 and TRBJ1-4; D perhaps matches TRBD1 (6 bases). Germline CDR1 reads MGHRA; CDR2 reads YSYEKL. The CDR3 sequence is 16 residues long. V lost 3 bases and J lost 4, with 15 bases in between. The CDR3 spells CASSHGMDSVNEKLFF. CDR3 nucleotides: TGCGCCAGCAGCCACGGGATGGACAGCGTTAATGAAAAACTGTTTTTT.

This chain joins TRBV10-3 and TRBJ1-5; weak D call: TRBD1 (6 bases). Trimming cost V 6 bases and J 0 bases, with 12 bases left between them. The CDR3 runs 15 residues. The germline CDR1 and CDR2 sequences are ENHRY and SYGVKD. The CDR3 DNA is TGTGCCATCAGCCGGGACAAATATAGCAATCAGCCCCAGCATTTT. It specifies CAISRDKYSNQPQHF.

The chain joins TRBV6-5 to TRBJ1-5; TRBD1 matches 8 bases. The V and J ends lost 6 bases and 6 bases, in that order; junction bases with no gene match: 7. This CDR3 region has 14 residues. The V gene's germline CDR1 is MNHEY and CDR2 SVGAGI. This CDR3 is CASRPGQGPQPQHF. CDR3 sequence (DNA): TGTGCCAGCAGACCCGGACAGGGACCTCAGCCCCAGCATTTT.

The chain is built from TRBV6-5 and TRBJ2-7; the D gene is possibly TRBD1 (6 bases). CDR3 length: 14 amino acids. The germline gives CDR1 MNHEY, CDR2 SVGAGI. The V gene lost 7 bases and the J gene lost 0 bases, with 13 bases spanning the gap. The CDR3 DNA follows: TGTGCCAGCACCAGGGGCAGTTACTCCTACGAGCAGTACTTC. It translates to CASTRGSYSYEQYF.

This clone was seen only once. This chain connects TRBV7-9 to TRBJ1-2; weak D call: TRBD1 (5 bases). Trimming shortened V by 0 bases and J by 4 bases, and 15 bases separated the two germline ends. There are 16 residues in the CDR3. Germline loops: CDR1 SEHNR, CDR2 FQNEAQ (reference sequence). CDR3 loop: CASSLASSREGYGYTF. In DNA form, the CDR3 reads TGTGCCAGCAGCTTAGCTTCGAGCAGGGAAGGCTATGGCTACACCTTC.

The chain uses TRBV4-1 and TRBJ2-7; TRBD2 matches 12 bases. The V and J ends lost 4 bases and 3 bases, in that order; junction bases with no gene match: 7. The CDR3 covers 16 residues. CDR1 and CDR2 (germline): MGHRA, YSYEKL. The CDR3 loop is CASSPATSGSIYEQYF. CDR3 nucleotides: TGCGCCAGCAGCCCTGCGACTAGCGGGAGTATCTACGAGCAGTACTTC.

This chain connects TRBV18 to TRBJ2-3, with 9 bases that match TRBD2. This CDR3 has 14 residues. Looked up from germline, CDR1 is KGHSH and CDR2 is LQKENI. With V trimmed by 1 base and J by 9 bases, 5 bases remained unmatched. The CDR3 loop reads CASSPQREAGTQYF. CDR3 sequence (DNA): TGTGCCAGCTCACCACAGCGGGAGGCGGGGACGCAGTATTTT.

The J gene is TRBJ2-1, the V gene TRBV19; D is perhaps TRBD2 (7 bases). The germline V gene encodes CDR1 LNHDA and CDR2 SQIVND (reference sequence). This CDR3 has 12 residues. The germline V and J ends were trimmed by 10 bases and 7 bases, with 14 bases remaining between them. The CDR3 region has the DNA TGTGCCACTCAAGAGGGGGGGAATGAGCAGTTCTTC. It is translated as CATQEGGNEQFF.

The chain employs TRBV11-2 and TRBJ2-2, with 9 bases aligning to TRBD1. V shed 5 bases and J 7 bases; nucleotides not matched to a gene: 8. CDR3 size: 15 residues. CDR1 and CDR2 (germline): SGHAT, FQNNGV. The CDR3 here is CASSPWTGEGGELFF. In DNA form, the CDR3 reads TGTGCCAGCAGCCCTTGGACAGGGGAAGGCGGGGAGCTGTTTTTT.